A single sample gave rise to the 21 T cell receptor beta chains below, sequenced in a study of cytotoxic CD8 clonotypes in ibrutinib-treated CLL listed by TCRdb under 2021. Library preparation was by the immunoSEQ multiplex PCR assay. TCRdb carries this immuneACCESS record with in-frame sequences only. Its versions omit some clonotypes, under half of them owing to an unresolved V gene in the studies checked, with the rest unexplained. The sample table contains around 250,000 clones; only one count was recorded for roughly 70% of them. 15% to 19% of the sample goes to the ten largest clones. The sample's time point label is to be understood as: roughly 2 years on ibrutinib. The specimen comprised PBMCs, sampled after 24 months of ibrutinib treatment. Every receptor here comes from a human donor with chronic lymphocytic leukemia.

The CDR3 bases are TGTGCCAGCAGTAGGACAGGGCCGTCGGGCTACACCTTC. Translated, it gives CASSRTGPSGYTF. The V and J genes are TRBV2 and TRBJ1-2; 8 nucleotides agree with TRBD1. This CDR3 has 13 residues. V shed 5 bases, J shed 8 bases, and the junction held 7 bases outside the gene matches. CDR1 and CDR2 (germline): SNHLY, FYNNEI.

The CDR3 coding sequence is TGTGCCAGCTCCTCCTCTAGCGGGGACTACGAGCAGTACTTC. It encodes CASSSSSGDYEQYF. V gene TRBV18 combines with J gene TRBJ2-7, with 9 bases lining up with TRBD2. Germline V gene sequence: CDR1 KGHSH, CDR2 LQKENI. The CDR3 totals 14 residues. V lost 6 bases, J lost 3 bases, and 6 bases stayed unmatched.

Of note for this clone: Other DNA sequences in this specimen translate into the identical CDR3. The V and J genes are TRBV5-1 and TRBJ2-5, with D hard to call. The germline V gene encodes CDR1 SGHRS and CDR2 YFSETQ. Trimming took 2 bases from V and 5 from J, leaving 4 bases between them. The CDR3 has 11 residues. The CDR3 region has the DNA TGCGCCAGCAGCTTCGGGGAGACCCAGTACTTC. Protein sequence: CASSFGETQYF.

This CDR3 reads CASSPFAGAVDQETQYF. The CDR3, as DNA: TGTGCCAGCTCACCATTTGCAGGGGCCGTAGACCAAGAGACCCAGTACTTC. The gene calls are TRBV18 and TRBJ2-5; D might be TRBD1 (6 bases). CDR3 length equals 17 residues. The V and J ends lost 2 bases and 0 bases respectively, with 16 bases between them. From germline, CDR1 is KGHSH and CDR2 LQKENI.

The chain couples TRBV7-9 to TRBJ2-3; 9 bases map to TRBD2. The V gene's germline CDR1 is SEHNR and CDR2 FQNEAQ (reference sequence). The CDR3 is 16 residues long. The trim removed 6 bases at V and 4 bases at J, leaving 11 bases unmatched. CDR3 sequence (DNA): TGTGCCAGCAGGGTTCTTGCGGGAGGGGTGGCAGATACGCAGTATTTT. It encodes CASRVLAGGVADTQYF.

The V call is TRBV6-5, the J call TRBJ2-7; 11 positions match TRBD2. The CDR3 is 14 residues long. Germline CDR1 reads MNHEY; CDR2 reads SVGAGI. V lost 7 bases, J lost 5 bases, and 7 bases stayed unmatched. Written as DNA, the CDR3 is TGTGCCAGCACCTACACTAGCGGGAGAAACGAGCAGTACTTC. Protein sequence: CASTYTSGRNEQYF.

The V gene is TRBV4-1, the J gene TRBJ1-5; no firm D call. V was pared by 0 bases and J by 0 bases, with 12 bases between. CDR1 MGHRA and CDR2 YSYEKL come from the germline V gene. The CDR3 length is 17 residues. The CDR3 sequence is CASSQEGSRYSNQPQHF. CDR3 in DNA: TGCGCCAGCAGCCAAGAAGGTAGCAGATATAGCAATCAGCCCCAGCATTTT.

This chain uses TRBV7-2 with TRBJ2-5; TRBD1 aligns across 8 bases. Per the germline V gene, CDR1 is SGHTA and CDR2 is FQGNSA. This CDR3 contains 14 residues. V shed 4 bases and J 2 bases; nucleotides not matched to a gene: 3. CDR3 sequence: CASSSGQAQETQYF. DNA for the CDR3: TGTGCCAGCAGCTCGGGACAGGCTCAAGAGACCCAGTACTTC.

The chain links TRBV5-1 to TRBJ2-1; D gene uncertain. The germline V gene has CDR1 SGHRS and CDR2 YFSETQ. V shed 1 base and J shed 7 bases, with 6 bases lying between them. CDR3 length: 12 amino acids. CDR3 amino acids: CASSLIGNEQFF. CDR3 DNA sequence: TGCGCCAGCAGCTTGATAGGGAATGAGCAGTTCTTC.

The chain combines TRBV7-9 with TRBJ1-1, with D hard to call. The CDR3 consists of 13 residues. CDR1 and CDR2 from the germline V gene are SEHNR and FQNEAQ (reference sequence). Trimming took off 1 base at V and 11 bases at J, with 14 bases between the two ends. CDR3 DNA sequence: TGTGCCAGCAGCTTAGAAGTTGAGTTGACGGCTTTCTTT. Amino acids: CASSLEVELTAFF.

The chain carries TRBV5-6 and TRBJ2-7, with 11 nucleotides matching TRBD1. This CDR3 has 16 residues. J lost 6 bases, V lost 1 base, and 9 bases had no gene match. Germline values: CDR1 SGHDT, CDR2 YYEEEE. CDR3 loop: CASSLRSGTGGLEQYF. For the CDR3, the DNA is TGTGCCAGCAGCTTGAGGTCCGGGACAGGGGGTCTCGAGCAGTACTTC.

The chain employs TRBV19 and TRBJ2-3; 8 nucleotides match TRBD1. The CDR3 has 15 amino acids. V lost 8 bases and J lost 3; bases outside the gene matches: 10. Germline V CDR1 and CDR2: LNHDA, SQIVND (reference sequence). This CDR3 is CASALGTGRTDTQYF. DNA of the CDR3: TGTGCCAGTGCCCTAGGGACAGGCAGAACAGATACGCAGTATTTT. The variable domain in full, with the rest retrieved from reference TRBV19 and TRBJ2-3, is DGGITQSPKYLFRKEGQNVTLSCEQNLNHDAMYWYRQDPGQGLRLIYYSQIVNDFQKGDIAEGYSVSREKKESFPLTVTSAQKNPTAFYLCASALGTGRTDTQYFGPGTRLTVL.

The V and J genes are TRBV9 and TRBJ2-7, with a possible D match to TRBD1 (6 bases). Germline V gives CDR1 SGDLS, CDR2 YYNGEE. The CDR3 is 14 amino acids. Deletions cut 0 bases from V and 2 bases from J, with 9 bases between. The CDR3 here is CASSVVDRAYEQYF. The CDR3 region has the DNA TGTGCCAGCAGCGTAGTGGACAGAGCCTACGAGCAGTACTTC.

In this sample, this clone turned up a few times. The chain links TRBV2 to TRBJ1-1; the D is unclear. The CDR3 runs 16 residues. V gave up 1 base and J gave up 0 bases, with 12 bases separating them. Germline values: CDR1 SNHLY, CDR2 FYNNEI. For the CDR3, the DNA is TGTGCCAGCAGTGAAGGGCAGAGCCCTATGAACACTGAAGCTTTCTTT. It codes for CASSEGQSPMNTEAFF.

The rearrangement links TRBV18 to TRBJ2-5; the D is unclear. Per the germline V gene, CDR1 is KGHSH and CDR2 is LQKENI. The CDR3 runs to 13 residues. The V end was cut by 3 bases, the J end by 5 bases, with 10 bases between. This CDR3 is CASSPAQDETQYF. The DNA of the CDR3 is TGTGCCAGCTCACCTGCGCAGGATGAGACCCAGTACTTC.

This chain uses TRBV5-1 with TRBJ2-1; TRBD1 matches at 7 bases. Germline trimming cut 6 bases from V and 2 bases from J; bases unmatched to any gene: 5. This CDR3 comprises 14 residues. CDR1 is SGHRS, CDR2 YFSETQ, per germline. The CDR3 loop is CASKPGQTYNEQFF. CDR3 bases: TGCGCCAGCAAACCGGGACAGACCTACAATGAGCAGTTCTTC.

The chain employs TRBV9 and TRBJ2-1, with D possibly being TRBD1 or TRBD2 (5 bases each). The CDR3 extends over 16 amino acids. Trimming left V 3 bases short and J 0 bases short, with 13 bases between. Germline V gene lookup returns CDR1 SGDLS and CDR2 YYNGEE. The CDR3 DNA sequence: TGTGCCAGCAGCGAGGGGACCCCGAGCTCCTACAATGAGCAGTTCTTC. Protein: CASSEGTPSSYNEQFF.

The J gene is TRBJ2-1, the V gene TRBV2, with no clear D. Germline V gives CDR1 SNHLY, CDR2 FYNNEI. The V gene lost 3 bases and the J gene lost 0 bases, with 9 bases spanning the gap. This CDR3 is 15 amino acids long. This CDR3 reads CASSDSSGSYNEQFF. The CDR3, as DNA: TGTGCCAGCAGTGATTCGTCGGGCTCCTACAATGAGCAGTTCTTC.

This chain links TRBV7-9 with TRBJ2-1; 11 nucleotides align to TRBD2. This CDR3 has 19 amino acids. Germline V gene data show CDR1 as SEHNR and CDR2 as FQNEAQ (reference sequence). V lost 2 bases and J lost 1; bases outside the gene matches: 10. CDR3 DNA sequence: TGTGCCAGCAGCTTAACTACTAGCGGGAGTGTGACGTCCTACAATGAGCAGTTCTTC. Translation gives CASSLTTSGSVTSYNEQFF.

The rearrangement uses TRBV15 and TRBJ2-3, with D possibly being TRBD1 or TRBD2 (5 bases each). There are 16 residues in the CDR3. V was pared by 0 bases and J by 1 base, with 11 bases between. Germline CDR1 reads LNHNV; CDR2 reads YYDKDF (reference sequence). CDR3 sequence reads: CATSRDLVGRTDTQYF. The CDR3 DNA follows: TGTGCCACCAGCAGAGATTTAGTGGGACGCACAGATACGCAGTATTTT.

This clone appeared once. The chain joins TRBV5-1 to TRBJ1-2; 11 nucleotides align to TRBD1. CDR1 and CDR2 (germline): SGHRS, YFSETQ. This CDR3 is built from 17 residues. The trim removed 1 base at V and 2 bases at J, leaving 7 bases unmatched. CDR3 amino acids: CASSLRLDRGPNYGYTF. The CDR3 DNA is TGCGCCAGCAGCTTGCGTTTGGACAGGGGGCCGAACTATGGCTACACCTTC.